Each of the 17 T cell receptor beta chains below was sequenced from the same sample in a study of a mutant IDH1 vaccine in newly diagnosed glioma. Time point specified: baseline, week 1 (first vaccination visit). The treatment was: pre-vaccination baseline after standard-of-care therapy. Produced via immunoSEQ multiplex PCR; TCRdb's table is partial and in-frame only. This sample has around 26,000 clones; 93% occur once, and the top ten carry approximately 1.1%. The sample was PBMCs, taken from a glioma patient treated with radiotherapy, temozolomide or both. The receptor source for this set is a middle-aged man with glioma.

CDR3 residues: CASSSVAGRKLFF. The CDR3 DNA is TGTGCCAGCAGCTCCGTGGCAGGCCGTAAACTGTTTTTT. The gene calls are TRBV7-9 and TRBJ1-4; D is ambiguous. Trimming removed 4 bases from V and 11 bases from J, with 14 bases in between. In germline, CDR1 is SEHNR, CDR2 FQNEAQ (reference sequence). The CDR3 has 13 amino acids. The whole variable domain, remainder taken from reference TRBV7-9 and TRBJ1-4, is DTGVSQNPRHKITKRGQNVTFRCDPISEHNRLYWYRQTLGQGPEFLTYFQNEAQLEKSRLLSDRFSAERPKGSFSTLEIQRTEQGDSAMYLCASSSVAGRKLFFGSGTQLSVL.

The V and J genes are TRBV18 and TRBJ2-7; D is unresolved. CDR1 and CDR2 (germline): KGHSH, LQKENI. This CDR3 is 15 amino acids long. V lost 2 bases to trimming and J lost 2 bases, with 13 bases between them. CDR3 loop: CASSPGRRQAYEQYF. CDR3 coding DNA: TGTGCCAGCTCACCAGGAAGAAGACAAGCCTACGAGCAGTACTTC.

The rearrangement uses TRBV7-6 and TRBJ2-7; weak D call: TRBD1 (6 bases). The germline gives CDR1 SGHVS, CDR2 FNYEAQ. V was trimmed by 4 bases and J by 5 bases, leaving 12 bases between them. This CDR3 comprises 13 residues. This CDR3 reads CASSSDKGDEQYF. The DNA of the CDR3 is TGTGCCAGCAGCTCGGACAAGGGGGACGAGCAGTACTTC.

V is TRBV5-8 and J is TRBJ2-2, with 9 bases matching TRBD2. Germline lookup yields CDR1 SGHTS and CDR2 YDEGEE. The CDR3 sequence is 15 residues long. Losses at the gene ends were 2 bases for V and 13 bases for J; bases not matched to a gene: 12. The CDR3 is CASSFVLAGDWGLFF. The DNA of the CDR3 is TGTGCCAGCAGCTTTGTGTTAGCGGGGGATTGGGGGCTGTTTTTT.

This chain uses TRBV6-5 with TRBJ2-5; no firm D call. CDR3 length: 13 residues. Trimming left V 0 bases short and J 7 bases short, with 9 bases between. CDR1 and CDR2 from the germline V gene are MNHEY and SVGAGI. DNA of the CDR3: TGTGCCAGCAGTTACTCTAGCCCCGGGACCCAGTACTTC. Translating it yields CASSYSSPGTQYF.

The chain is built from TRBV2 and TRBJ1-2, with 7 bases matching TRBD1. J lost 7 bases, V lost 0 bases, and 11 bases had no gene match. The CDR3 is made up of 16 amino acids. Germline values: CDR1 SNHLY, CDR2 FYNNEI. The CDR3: CASSEARSTGLSGYTF. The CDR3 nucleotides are TGTGCCAGCAGTGAAGCGAGGTCGACAGGGCTGTCTGGCTACACCTTC.

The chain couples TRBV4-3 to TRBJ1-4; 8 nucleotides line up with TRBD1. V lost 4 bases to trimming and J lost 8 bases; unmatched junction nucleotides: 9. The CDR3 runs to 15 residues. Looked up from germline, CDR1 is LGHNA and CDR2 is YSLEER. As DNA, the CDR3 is TGCGCCAGCAGCCCTCAGGGACAGGCGAGCGAAAAACTGTTTTTT. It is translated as CASSPQGQASEKLFF.

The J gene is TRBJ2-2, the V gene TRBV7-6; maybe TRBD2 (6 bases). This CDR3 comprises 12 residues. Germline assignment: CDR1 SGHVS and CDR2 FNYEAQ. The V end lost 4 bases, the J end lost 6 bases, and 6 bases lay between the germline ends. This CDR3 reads CASSSGAGELFF. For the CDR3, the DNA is TGTGCCAGCAGCTCGGGAGCCGGGGAGCTGTTTTTT. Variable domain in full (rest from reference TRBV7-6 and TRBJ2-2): GAGVSQSPRYKVTKRGQDVALRCDPISGHVSLYWYRQALGQGPEFLTYFNYEAQQDKSGLPNDRFSAERPEGSISTLTIQRTEQRDSAMYRCASSSGAGELFFGEGSRLTVL.

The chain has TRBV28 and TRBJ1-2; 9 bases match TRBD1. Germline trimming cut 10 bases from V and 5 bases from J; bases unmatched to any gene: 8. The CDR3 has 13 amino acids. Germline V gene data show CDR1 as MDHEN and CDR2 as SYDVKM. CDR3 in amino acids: CATFTGGPYGYTF. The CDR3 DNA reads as TGTGCCACCTTTACAGGGGGCCCGTATGGCTACACCTTC.

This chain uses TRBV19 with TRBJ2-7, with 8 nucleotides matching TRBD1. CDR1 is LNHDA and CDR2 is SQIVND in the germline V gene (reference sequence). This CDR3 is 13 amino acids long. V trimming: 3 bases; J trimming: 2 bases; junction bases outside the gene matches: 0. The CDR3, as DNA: TGTGCCAGTAGTATGACAGGGGCCTACGAGCAGTACTTC. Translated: CASSMTGAYEQYF.

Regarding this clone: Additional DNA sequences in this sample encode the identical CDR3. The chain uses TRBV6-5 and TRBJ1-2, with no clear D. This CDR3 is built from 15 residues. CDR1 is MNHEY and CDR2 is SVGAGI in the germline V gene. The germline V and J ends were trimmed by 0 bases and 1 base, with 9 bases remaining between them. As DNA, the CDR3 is TGTGCCAGCAGTTACTCGGAGGGAGGTAACTATGGCTACACCTTC. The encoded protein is CASSYSEGGNYGYTF.

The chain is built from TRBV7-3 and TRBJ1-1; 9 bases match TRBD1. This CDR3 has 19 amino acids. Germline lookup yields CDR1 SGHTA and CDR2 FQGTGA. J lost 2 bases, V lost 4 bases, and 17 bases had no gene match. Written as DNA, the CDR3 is TGTGCCAGCAGCTACAACGTCCTGGACAGGGGCGCGGGAAACACTGAAGCTTTCTTT. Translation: CASSYNVLDRGAGNTEAFF.

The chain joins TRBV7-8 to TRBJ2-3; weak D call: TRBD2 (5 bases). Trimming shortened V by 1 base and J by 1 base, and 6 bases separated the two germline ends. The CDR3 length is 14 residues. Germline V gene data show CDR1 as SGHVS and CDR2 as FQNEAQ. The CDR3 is CASSLEGGTDTQYF. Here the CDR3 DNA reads TGTGCCAGCAGCTTAGAGGGAGGCACAGATACGCAGTATTTT.

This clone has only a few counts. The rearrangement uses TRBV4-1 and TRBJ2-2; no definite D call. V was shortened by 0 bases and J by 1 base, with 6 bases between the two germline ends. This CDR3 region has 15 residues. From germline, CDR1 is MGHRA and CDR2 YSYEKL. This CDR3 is CASSQDVGNTGELFF. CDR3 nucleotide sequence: TGCGCCAGCAGCCAAGATGTGGGGAACACCGGGGAGCTGTTTTTT.

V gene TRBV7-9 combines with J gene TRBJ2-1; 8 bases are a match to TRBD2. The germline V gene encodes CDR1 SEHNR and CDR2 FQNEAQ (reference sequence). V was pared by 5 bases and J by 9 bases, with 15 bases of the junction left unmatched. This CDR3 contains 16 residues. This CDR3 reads CASSPLPGLGWGEQFF. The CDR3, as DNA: TGTGCCAGCAGCCCGCTTCCGGGACTAGGGTGGGGTGAGCAGTTCTTC.

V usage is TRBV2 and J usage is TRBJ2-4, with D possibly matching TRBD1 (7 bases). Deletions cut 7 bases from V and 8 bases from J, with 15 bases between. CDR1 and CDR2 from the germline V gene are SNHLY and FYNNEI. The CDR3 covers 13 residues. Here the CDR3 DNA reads TGTGCCAGCACGGGGGACAGAAGAGACATTCAGTACTTC. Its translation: CASTGDRRDIQYF.

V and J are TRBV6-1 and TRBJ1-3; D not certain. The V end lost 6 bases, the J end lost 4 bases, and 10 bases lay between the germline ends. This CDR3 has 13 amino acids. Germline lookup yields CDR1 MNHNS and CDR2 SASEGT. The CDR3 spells CASSPLPGNTIYF. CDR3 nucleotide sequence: TGTGCCAGCAGCCCCCTTCCCGGAAACACCATATATTTT.